This T cell receptor (beta chain) was retrieved from a study of blood T cell repertoires in COVID-19. Study at large: PBMCs, B-cell-depleted T cells, or T cells provided the cDNA or gDNA that made up the material.

Germline assignment: CDR1 LGHDT and CDR2 YNNKEL (reference sequence). Trimming took off 0 bases at V and 6 bases at J, with 12 bases between the two ends. This CDR3 has 16 residues. This clone appeared a few times. Assay: immunoSEQ multiplex PCR; the TCRdb copy retains only in-frame clones and omits some. In the table there are a few hundred thousand clones, around nine tenths of which are singletons. The chain carries TRBV3-1 (or the pseudogene TRBV3-2) and TRBJ1-6; maybe TRBD1 (5 bases). The receptor was derived from a woman between 45 and 65 years old who had been exposed to COVID-19. Sample: PBMCs or T cells enriched from blood (not recorded which). CDR3 in DNA: TGTGCCAGCAGCCAAGATTTGACAGCAGGTAATTCACCCCTCCACTTT. Translation: CASSQDLTAGNSPLHF.